Included here is one T cell receptor beta chain sequence, with context. Its antigen is not known. The sample originates from a study of chemoradiotherapy in HPV16-positive cancers. Germline V gene lookup returns CDR1 LGHNA and CDR2 YSLEER. The ends lost 3 bases at V and 4 bases at J; junction bases unmatched: 14. The CDR3 has 18 amino acids. Only in-frame clones appear in the TCRdb table, and some are missing; sequencing was by immunoSEQ multiplex PCR. The sample contains around 16,000 clones, 79% of which appear only once. Study results and limitations: Candidate HPV-specific clones and E7-related TCR motifs grew in tumor during treatment.

V is TRBV4-3 and J is TRBJ1-3; TRBD1 aligns across 8 bases. Sampling took place from a patient who underwent chemoradiotherapy. The TCR sequence derives from a human donor with HPV-associated anogenital cancer. CDR3 sequence: CASSHWAGGWSEGNTIYF. The CDR3 region has the DNA TGCGCCAGCAGCCATTGGGCAGGGGGCTGGTCGGAGGGAAACACCATATATTTT.